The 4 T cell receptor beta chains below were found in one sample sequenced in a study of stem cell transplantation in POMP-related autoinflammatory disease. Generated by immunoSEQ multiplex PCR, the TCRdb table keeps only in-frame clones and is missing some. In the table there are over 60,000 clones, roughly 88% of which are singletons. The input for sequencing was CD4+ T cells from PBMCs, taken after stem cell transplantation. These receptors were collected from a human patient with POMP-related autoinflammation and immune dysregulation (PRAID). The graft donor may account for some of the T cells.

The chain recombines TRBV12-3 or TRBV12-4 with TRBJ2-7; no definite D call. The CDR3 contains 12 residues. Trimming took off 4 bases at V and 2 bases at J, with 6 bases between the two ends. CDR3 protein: CASSSGPYEQYF. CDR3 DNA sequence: TGTGCCAGCAGTTCAGGACCCTACGAGCAGTACTTC.

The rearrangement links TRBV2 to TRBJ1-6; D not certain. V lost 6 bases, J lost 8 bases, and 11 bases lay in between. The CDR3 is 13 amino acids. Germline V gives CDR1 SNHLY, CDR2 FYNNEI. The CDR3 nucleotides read TGTGCCAGCAGATCGGTGGAGGATTCACCCCTCCACTTT. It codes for CASRSVEDSPLHF.

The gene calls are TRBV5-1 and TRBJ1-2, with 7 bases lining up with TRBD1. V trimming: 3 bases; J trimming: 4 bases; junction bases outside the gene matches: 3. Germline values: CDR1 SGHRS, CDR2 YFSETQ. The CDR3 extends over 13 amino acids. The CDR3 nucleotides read TGCGCCAGCAGCTCTCGACAGGGCTATGGCTACACCTTC. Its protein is CASSSRQGYGYTF. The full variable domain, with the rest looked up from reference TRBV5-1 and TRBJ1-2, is KAGVTQTPRYLIKTRGQQVTLSCSPISGHRSVSWYQQTPGQGLQFLFEYFSETQRNKGNFPGRFSGRQFSNSRSEMNVSTLELGDSALYLCASSSRQGYGYTFGSGTRLTVV.

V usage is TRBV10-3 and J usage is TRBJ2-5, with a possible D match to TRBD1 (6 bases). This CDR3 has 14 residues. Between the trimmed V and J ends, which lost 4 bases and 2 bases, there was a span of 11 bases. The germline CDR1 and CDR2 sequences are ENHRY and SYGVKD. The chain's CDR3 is CAISVTGQQETQYF. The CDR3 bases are TGTGCCATCAGTGTTACAGGGCAGCAAGAGACCCAGTACTTC.